This TCR beta chain was recovered during a study of T cells in Graves' hyperthyroidism and ophthalmopathy. The CDR3 contains 13 residues. The V gene's germline CDR1 is DFQATT and CDR2 SNEGSKA (reference sequence). V was trimmed by 0 bases and J by 1 base, leaving 6 bases between them. RNA transcripts provided the source from which TCR beta CDR3 regions were amplified. Using the HTBI primer set, a first-round RT-PCR was run on the TCR CDR3. TCRdb fed the multiplex PCR reads into MiXCR, producing one record per CDR3 protein. This table has 470,000 or so distinct CDR3 sequences, around 21% appearing once. This clonotype was seen only once. A much larger clone differs by one base, so this may be a read error.

The sequence came from a young man with Graves' hyperthyroidism. The material sequenced was blood. The chain links TRBV20-1 to TRBJ1-1, with TRBD1 as a possible D gene (5 bases). The CDR3 bases are TGCAGTGCTAGAGAAACAGGGAACACTGAAGCTTTCTTT. Its translation is CSARETGNTEAFF.